Listed below are T cell receptor beta chains from one sample, sequenced in a study of regulatory T cells in long-lasting Graves disease. One entry per CDR3 protein, called by TCRdb with MiXCR from the multiplex PCR reads. This table has roughly 520,000 distinct CDR3 sequences, around 11% appearing once. These records were also assigned to another study, of T cells in Graves' hyperthyroidism and ophthalmopathy.

This sample comprised peripheral blood mononuclear cells (PBMCs), obtained at new diagnosis, from a patient treated with antithyroid drugs. The receptors were sampled from a woman between 25 and 40 years old with Graves disease. CDR3s include the opening cysteine and the closing phenylalanine or tryptophan. A D gene is named only where the DNA matches it firmly. A clone size is listed for some rows: how often the clone was seen (once, few, many), or a class if it is expanded.

clone_size	j_call	v_call	d_call	cdr3_nt	cdr3_aa
NA	TRBJ2-7	TRBV4-1	NA	TGCGCCAGCAGCCCCTTCGCGGGTATTAGCGGCTCCTACGAGCAGTACTTC	CASSPFAGISGSYEQYF
many	TRBJ2-5	TRBV5-8	NA	TGTGCCAGCAGCTTGTCGACAGTACAAGAGACCCAGTACTTC	CASSLSTVQETQYF
many	TRBJ1-1	TRBV5-1	NA	TGCGCCAGCAGCTTCGGGGGGGTAGGCACTGAAGCTTTCTTT	CASSFGGVGTEAFF
many	TRBJ1-1	TRBV27	TRBD1	TGTGCCAGCAGAGGGACAGGGTGGCCCGAAGCTTTCTTT	CASRGTGWPEAFF
many	TRBJ2-1	TRBV11-3	NA	TGTGCCAGCAGCCTCCGAGACAGTGATCGGTTCTTC	CASSLRDSDRFF
many	TRBJ1-5	TRBV2	NA	TGTGCCAGCAGTACAGGGAGGCTGGGAAATCAGCCCCAGCATTTT	CASSTGRLGNQPQHF
few	TRBJ2-1	TRBV7-9	NA	TGTGCCAGCAGCCTTACTCCGGAGATCAATGAGCAGTTCTTC	CASSLTPEINEQFF
few	TRBJ1-1	TRBV5-8	NA	TGTGCCAGCAGCCAAACAGGGCGGGTGAGGACTGAAGCTTTCTTT	CASSQTGRVRTEAFF
NA	TRBJ2-1	TRBV7-9	NA	TGTGCCAGCAGCTTAAAAATCTCCAATGAGCAGTTCTTC	CASSLKISNEQFF
few	TRBJ2-1	TRBV27	TRBD2	TGTGCCAGCCGTGATCTAGCGGGCAATGAGCAGTTCTTC	CASRDLAGNEQFF
many	TRBJ2-1	TRBV10-3	TRBD2	TGTGCCATCAGTGAGTCGATGGGGCTAGCGGCCTCCTACAATGAGCAGTTCTTC	CAISESMGLAASYNEQFF
many	TRBJ1-3	TRBV2	NA	TGTGCCAGCAGTGAAGGGTCGACACGAAACACCATATATTTT	CASSEGSTRNTIYF
few	TRBJ2-1	TRBV27	TRBD2	TGTGCCAGCAATATAGCGGGAGGGCACAATGAGCAGTTCTTC	CASNIAGGHNEQFF